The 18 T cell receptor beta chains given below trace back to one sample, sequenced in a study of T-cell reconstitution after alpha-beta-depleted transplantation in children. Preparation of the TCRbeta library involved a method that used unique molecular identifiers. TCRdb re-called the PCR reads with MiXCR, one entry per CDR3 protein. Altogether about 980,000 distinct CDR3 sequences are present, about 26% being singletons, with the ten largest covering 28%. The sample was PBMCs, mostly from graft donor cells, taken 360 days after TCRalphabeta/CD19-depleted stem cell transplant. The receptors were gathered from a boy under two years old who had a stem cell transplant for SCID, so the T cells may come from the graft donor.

CDR3 region: CSALLRRTHTGELFF. The DNA of the CDR3 is TGCAGTGCCCTCCTCAGGCGGACTCACACCGGGGAGCTGTTTTTT. V and J are TRBV20-1 and TRBJ2-2, with TRBD2 as a possible D gene (5 bases). V lost 6 bases and J lost 3, with 17 bases in between. This CDR3 has 15 amino acids. Germline V gene data show CDR1 as DFQATT and CDR2 as SNEGSKA (reference sequence).

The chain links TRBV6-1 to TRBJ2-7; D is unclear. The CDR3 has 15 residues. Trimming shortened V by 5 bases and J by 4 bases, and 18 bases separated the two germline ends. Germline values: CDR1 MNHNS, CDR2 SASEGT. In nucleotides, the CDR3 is TGTGCCAGCAGTAAATCCGGGCCGCGCGCGTACGAGCAGTACTTC. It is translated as CASSKSGPRAYEQYF.

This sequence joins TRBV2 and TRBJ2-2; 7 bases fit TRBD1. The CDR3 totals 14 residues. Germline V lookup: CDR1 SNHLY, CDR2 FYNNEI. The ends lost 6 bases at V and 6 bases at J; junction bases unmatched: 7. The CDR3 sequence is CASRQGRGPGELFF. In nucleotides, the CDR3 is TGTGCCAGCAGACAGGGAAGGGGGCCCGGGGAGCTGTTTTTT.

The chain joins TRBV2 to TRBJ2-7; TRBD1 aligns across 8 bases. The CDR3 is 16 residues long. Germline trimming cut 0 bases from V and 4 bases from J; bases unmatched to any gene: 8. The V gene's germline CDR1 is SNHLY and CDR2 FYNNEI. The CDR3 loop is CASSEARQGPRYEQYF. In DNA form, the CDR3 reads TGTGCCAGCAGTGAAGCGAGACAGGGGCCTCGGTACGAGCAGTACTTC.

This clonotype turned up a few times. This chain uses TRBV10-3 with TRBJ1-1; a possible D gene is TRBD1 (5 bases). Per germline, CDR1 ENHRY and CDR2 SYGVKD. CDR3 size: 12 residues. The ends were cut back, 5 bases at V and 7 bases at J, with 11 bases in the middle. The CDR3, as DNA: TGTGCCATCAGTCTGGGGGAGAGTGAAGCTTTCTTT. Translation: CAISLGESEAFF.

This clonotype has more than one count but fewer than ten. CDR3 coding DNA: TGCAGCGTTGAAAGTCGAGGGTTCTATGGCTACACCTTC. This encodes CSVESRGFYGYTF. The chain is built from TRBV29-1 and TRBJ1-2; D uncertain. This CDR3 is 13 amino acids long. V was shortened by 2 bases and J by 4 bases, with 11 bases between the two germline ends. Germline CDR1 is SQVTM and CDR2 is ANQGSEA.

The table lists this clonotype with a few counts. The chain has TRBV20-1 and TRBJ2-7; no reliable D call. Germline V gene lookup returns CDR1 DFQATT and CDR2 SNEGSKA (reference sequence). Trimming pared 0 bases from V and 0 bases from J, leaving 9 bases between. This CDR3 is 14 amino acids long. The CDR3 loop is CSARERISSYEQYF. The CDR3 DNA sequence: TGCAGTGCTAGAGAAAGAATTAGCTCCTACGAGCAGTACTTC.

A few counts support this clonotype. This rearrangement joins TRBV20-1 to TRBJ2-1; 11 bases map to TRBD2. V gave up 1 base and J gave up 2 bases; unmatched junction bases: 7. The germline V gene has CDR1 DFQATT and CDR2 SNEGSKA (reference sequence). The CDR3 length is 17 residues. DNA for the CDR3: TGCAGTGCTAGAGCCCCTCCTAGCGGGGGGCCCTACAATGAGCAGTTCTTC. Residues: CSARAPPSGGPYNEQFF.

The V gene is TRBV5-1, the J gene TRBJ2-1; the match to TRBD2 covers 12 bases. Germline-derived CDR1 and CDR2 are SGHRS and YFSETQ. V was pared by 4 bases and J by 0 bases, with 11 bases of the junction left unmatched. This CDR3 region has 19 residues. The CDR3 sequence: CASSRTGTSGSSSYNEQFF. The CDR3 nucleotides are TGCGCCAGCAGCCGTACCGGGACTAGCGGGTCGAGCTCCTACAATGAGCAGTTCTTC. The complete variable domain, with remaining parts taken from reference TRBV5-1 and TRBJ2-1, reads KAGVTQTPRYLIKTRGQQVTLSCSPISGHRSVSWYQQTPGQGLQFLFEYFSETQRNKGNFPGRFSGRQFSNSRSEMNVSTLELGDSALYLCASSRTGTSGSSSYNEQFFGPGTRLTVL.

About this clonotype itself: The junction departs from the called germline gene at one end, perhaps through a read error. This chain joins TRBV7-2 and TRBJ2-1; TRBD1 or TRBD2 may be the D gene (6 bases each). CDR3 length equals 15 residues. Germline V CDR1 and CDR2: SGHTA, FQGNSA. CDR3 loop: CASSLGSGRGPIMNF. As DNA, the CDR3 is TGTGCCAGCAGCTTAGGCTCGGGCCGGGGGCCAATCATGAACTTC.

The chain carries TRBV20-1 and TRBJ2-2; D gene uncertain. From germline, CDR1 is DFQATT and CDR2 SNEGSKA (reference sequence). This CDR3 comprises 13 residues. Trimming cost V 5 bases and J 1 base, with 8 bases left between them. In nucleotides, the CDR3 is TGCAGTGCTTTTGCGAGGAACACCGGGGAGCTGTTTTTT. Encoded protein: CSAFARNTGELFF.

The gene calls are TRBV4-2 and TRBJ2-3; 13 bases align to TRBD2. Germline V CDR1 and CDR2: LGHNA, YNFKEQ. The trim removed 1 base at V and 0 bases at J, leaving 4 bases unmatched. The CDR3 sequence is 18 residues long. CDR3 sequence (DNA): TGTGCCAGCAGCCAAGGGACTAGCGGGAGTAGAAGCACAGATACGCAGTATTTT. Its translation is CASSQGTSGSRSTDTQYF.

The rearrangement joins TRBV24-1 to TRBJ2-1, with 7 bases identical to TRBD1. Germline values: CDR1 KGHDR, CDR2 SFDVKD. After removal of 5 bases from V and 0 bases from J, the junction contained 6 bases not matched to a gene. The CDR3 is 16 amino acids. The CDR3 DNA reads TGTGCCACCAGTGCAGGGGGTTTTAGCTCCTACAATGAGCAGTTCTTC. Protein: CATSAGGFSSYNEQFF.

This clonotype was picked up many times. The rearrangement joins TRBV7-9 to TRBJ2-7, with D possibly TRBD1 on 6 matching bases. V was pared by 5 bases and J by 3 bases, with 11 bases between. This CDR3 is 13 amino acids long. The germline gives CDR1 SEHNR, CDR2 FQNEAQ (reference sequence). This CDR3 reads CASSRTEFYEQYF. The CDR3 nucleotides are TGTGCCAGCAGCAGGACAGAGTTCTACGAGCAGTACTTC. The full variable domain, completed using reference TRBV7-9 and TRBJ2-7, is DTGVSQNPRHKITKRGQNVTFRCDPISEHNRLYWYRQTLGQGPEFLTYFQNEAQLEKSRLLSDRFSAERPKGSFSTLEIQRTEQGDSAMYLCASSRTEFYEQYFGPGTRLTVT.

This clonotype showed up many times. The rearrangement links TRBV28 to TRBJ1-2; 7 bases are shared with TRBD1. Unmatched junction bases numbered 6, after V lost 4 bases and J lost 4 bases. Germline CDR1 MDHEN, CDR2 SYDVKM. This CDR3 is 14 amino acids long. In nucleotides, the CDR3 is TGTGCCAGCAGTTCGGGACAGCTTCCCTATGGCTACACCTTC. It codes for CASSSGQLPYGYTF.

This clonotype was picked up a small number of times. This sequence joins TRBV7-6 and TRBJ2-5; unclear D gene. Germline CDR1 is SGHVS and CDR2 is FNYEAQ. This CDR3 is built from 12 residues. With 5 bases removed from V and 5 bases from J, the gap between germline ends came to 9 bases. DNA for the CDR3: TGTGCCAGCAGCCACGTGGGGGAGACCCAGTACTTC. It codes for CASSHVGETQYF. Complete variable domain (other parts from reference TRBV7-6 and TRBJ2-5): GAGVSQSPRYKVTKRGQDVALRCDPISGHVSLYWYRQALGQGPEFLTYFNYEAQQDKSGLPNDRFSAERPEGSISTLTIQRTEQRDSAMYRCASSHVGETQYFGPGTRLLVL.

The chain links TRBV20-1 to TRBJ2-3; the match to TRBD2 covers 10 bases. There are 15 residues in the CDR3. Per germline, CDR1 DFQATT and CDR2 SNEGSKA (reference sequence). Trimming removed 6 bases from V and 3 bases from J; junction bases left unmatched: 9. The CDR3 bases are TGCAGTGCCCCACCGGCTAGCGGGGGTACAGATACGCAGTATTTT. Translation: CSAPPASGGTDTQYF.

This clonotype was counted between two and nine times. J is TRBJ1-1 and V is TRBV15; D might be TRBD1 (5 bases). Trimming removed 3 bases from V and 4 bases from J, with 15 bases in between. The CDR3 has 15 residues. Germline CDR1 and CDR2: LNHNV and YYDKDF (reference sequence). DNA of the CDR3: TGTGCCACCAGCAGGGGGTCAGGGTTCGGCACTGAAGCTTTCTTT. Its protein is CATSRGSGFGTEAFF.